These 7 T cell receptor beta chains share one sample of origin, sequenced in a study of neurological immune-mediated disorders (dated by TCRdb to about 2019). Preparation of the library involved 5' RACE. The data were produced on an Illumina HiSeq 2500. The public reads were reanalyzed by TCRdb: fastp trimming at Q25, MiXCR alignment, in-frame beta chains only. Each record represents a unique CDR3 protein, reported with the most common genes and DNA among its rows. The sample table contains about 71,000 distinct CDR3 sequences; only one count was recorded for roughly 10% of them. 9.5% to 10% of the sample is in the top ten clones. Taken with the paper, the label for time point translates to: longitudinal time-point 1 (baseline). Sequenced sample: PBMCs. The receptors were sampled from a man aged 25-45 years in good health.

This clonotype was counted ten times or more. The V gene is TRBV14, the J gene TRBJ2-5; possible D gene TRBD1, 6 bases. The CDR3 length is 16 residues. Germline values: CDR1 SGHDN, CDR2 FVKESK. V lost 1 base to trimming and J lost 4 bases, with 16 bases between them. CDR3 sequence reads: CASSQAGRGSGETQYF. CDR3 in DNA: TGTGCCAGCAGCCAAGCCGGCAGGGGCAGTGGAGAGACCCAGTACTTC.

This clonotype was seen ten or more times. The V gene is TRBV20-1, the J gene TRBJ2-3; D perhaps matches TRBD2 (5 bases). The CDR3 runs to 13 residues. Trimming stripped 3 bases from V and 1 base from J, with 8 bases between. Germline loops: CDR1 DFQATT, CDR2 SNEGSKA (reference sequence). The CDR3, as DNA: TGCAGTGCTAGTTCCGGGGGCACAGATACGCAGTATTTT. Its translation is CSASSGGTDTQYF.

This clonotype was counted at least ten times. The rearrangement links TRBV5-1 to TRBJ1-3, with 11 bases lining up with TRBD1. V dropped 2 bases and J dropped 3; count of bases not matched to a gene: 4. The CDR3 extends over 16 amino acids. From germline, CDR1 is SGHRS and CDR2 YFSETQ. For the CDR3, the DNA is TGCGCCAGCAGCTTAGGACAGGGGGCTTATGGAAACACCATATATTTT. This codes for CASSLGQGAYGNTIYF.

At least ten counts were recorded for this clonotype. The chain employs TRBV3-1 and TRBJ2-3; D possibly corresponds to TRBD2 (5 bases). The CDR3 length is 15 residues. V was clipped by 1 base and J by 2 bases, with 10 bases between them. CDR1 and CDR2 from the germline V gene are LGHDT and YNNKEL (reference sequence). Here the CDR3 reads CASSQGEAATDTQYF. In nucleotides, the CDR3 is TGTGCCAGCAGCCAAGGAGAAGCGGCCACAGATACGCAGTATTTT.

This clonotype came up many times. The chain couples TRBV29-1 to TRBJ2-2; no definite D call. Germline loops: CDR1 SQVTM, CDR2 ANQGSEA. V gave up 8 bases and J gave up 6 bases, with 13 bases separating them. This CDR3 has 12 amino acids. CDR3 in DNA: TGCAGCATCCTTTGGGTAGCCGGGGAGCTGTTTTTT. Its protein is CSILWVAGELFF.

The rearrangement uses TRBV10-3 and TRBJ2-7, with a possible D match to TRBD1 (6 bases). Germline V gene lookup returns CDR1 ENHRY and CDR2 SYGVKD. This CDR3 region has 14 residues. Trimming left V 2 bases short and J 0 bases short, with 8 bases between. DNA for the CDR3: TGTGCCATCAGTGAGGGGACAAGCTCCTACGAGCAGTACTTC. Its protein is CAISEGTSSYEQYF.

A note on this clonotype: Just one base apart from a much larger clone, this may be a read error. The CDR3 here is CANSQDHRGVGTDTQYF. The CDR3 nucleotides are TGTGCCAACAGCCAAGATCATCGGGGAGTGGGCACAGATACGCAGTATTTT. J is TRBJ2-3 and V is TRBV4-2; D possibly corresponds to TRBD2 (5 bases). Germline CDR1 and CDR2: LGHNA and YNFKEQ. The CDR3 loop spans 17 amino acids.